This TCR beta chain was found in a study of cytomegalovirus exposure and HLA in healthy donors. With 60 Vbeta and 13 Jbeta primers, the PCR was carried out. Original data processing: Later analysis identified approximately 80 million unique TCR beta chains, around 10 million shared. Profiling relied on immunoSEQ multiplex PCR, and the TCRdb table lists in-frame clones only, not all of them. V and J calls and clone size come straight from that table; D and trimming were deduced from the DNA. The sample shows fewer than 120,000 clones, over 60% of them seen only once. The CDR3 is made up of 14 amino acids. V gave up 6 bases and J gave up 6 bases; unmatched junction bases: 10. The germline CDR1 and CDR2 sequences are MNHEY and SMNVEV (reference sequence).

Sequencing was performed on PBMCs. The V and J genes are TRBV27 and TRBJ2-7; 8 bases fit TRBD2. This clonotype was sampled from a woman aged 60-75 years in good health and CMV-seropositive. In DNA form, the CDR3 reads TGTGCCAGCAGCCCCCTCGCGGGAGGTGCCGAGCAGTACTTC. Its protein is CASSPLAGGAEQYF.